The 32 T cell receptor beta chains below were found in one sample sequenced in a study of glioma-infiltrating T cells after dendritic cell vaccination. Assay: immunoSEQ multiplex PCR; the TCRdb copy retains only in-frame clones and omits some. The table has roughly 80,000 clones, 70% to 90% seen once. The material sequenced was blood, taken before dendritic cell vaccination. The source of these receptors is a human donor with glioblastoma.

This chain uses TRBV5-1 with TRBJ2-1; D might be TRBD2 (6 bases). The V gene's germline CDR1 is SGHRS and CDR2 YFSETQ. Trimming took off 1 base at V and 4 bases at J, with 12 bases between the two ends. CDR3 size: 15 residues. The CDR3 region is CASSLLASGYNEQFF. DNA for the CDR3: TGCGCCAGCAGCTTGCTAGCGAGTGGTTACAATGAGCAGTTCTTC.

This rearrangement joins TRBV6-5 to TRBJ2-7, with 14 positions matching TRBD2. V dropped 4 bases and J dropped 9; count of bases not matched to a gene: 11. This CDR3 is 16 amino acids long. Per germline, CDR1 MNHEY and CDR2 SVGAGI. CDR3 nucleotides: TGTGCCAGCAGTTTTGATCGACTAGCGGGGGGGGTCTTGCAGTACTTC. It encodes CASSFDRLAGGVLQYF.

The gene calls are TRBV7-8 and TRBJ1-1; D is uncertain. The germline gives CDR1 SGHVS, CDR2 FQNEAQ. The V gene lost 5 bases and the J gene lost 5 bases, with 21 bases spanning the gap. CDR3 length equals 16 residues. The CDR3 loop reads CASSPLRTGRGTEAFF. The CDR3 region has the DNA TGTGCCAGCAGCCCCCTGCGGACGGGGAGAGGGACTGAAGCTTTCTTT.

The CDR3 DNA sequence: TGTGCCAGCACTTGGGGGGGTAGTCTGTCTGGGGCCAACGTCCTGACTTTC. Encoded protein: CASTWGGSLSGANVLTF. The gene calls are TRBV5-5 and TRBJ2-6, with 7 bases aligning to TRBD2. Germline CDR1 is SGHKS and CDR2 is YYEKEE (reference sequence). Trimming took 6 bases from V and 1 from J; bases not matched to a gene: 10. The CDR3 totals 17 residues. Looking up the rest from reference TRBV5-5 and TRBJ2-6 gives the full variable domain: DAGVTQSPTHLIKTRGQQVTLRCSPISGHKSVSWYQQVLGQGPQFIFQYYEKEERGRGNFPDRFSARQFPNYSSELNVNALLLGDSALYLCASTWGGSLSGANVLTFGAGSRLTVL.

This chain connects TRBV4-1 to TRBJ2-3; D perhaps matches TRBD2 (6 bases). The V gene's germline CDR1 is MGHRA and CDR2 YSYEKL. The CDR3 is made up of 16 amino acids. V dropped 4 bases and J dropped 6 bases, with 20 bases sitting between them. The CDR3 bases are TGCGCCAGCAGCCCCGGGACTCTTGGTGGGCTGGATACGCAGTATTTT. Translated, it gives CASSPGTLGGLDTQYF.

CDR3: CASSLEQTAPTGELFF. The CDR3 DNA reads as TGCGCCAGCAGCTTGGAACAGACAGCTCCAACCGGGGAGCTGTTTTTT. The chain combines TRBV5-1 with TRBJ2-2; D is perhaps TRBD1 (5 bases). Trimming removed 0 bases from V and 5 bases from J, with 14 bases in between. This CDR3 has 16 amino acids. Germline loops: CDR1 SGHRS, CDR2 YFSETQ.

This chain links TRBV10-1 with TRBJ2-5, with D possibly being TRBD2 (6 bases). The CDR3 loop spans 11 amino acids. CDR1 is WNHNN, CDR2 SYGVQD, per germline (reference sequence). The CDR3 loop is CFGGVNETQYF. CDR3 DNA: TGCTTCGGGGGAGTCAATGAGACCCAGTACTTC.

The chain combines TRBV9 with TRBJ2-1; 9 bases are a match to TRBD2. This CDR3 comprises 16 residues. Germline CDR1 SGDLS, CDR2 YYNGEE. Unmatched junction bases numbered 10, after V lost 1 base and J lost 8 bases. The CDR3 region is CASSVLAGTESDEQFF. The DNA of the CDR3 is TGTGCCAGCAGCGTACTAGCGGGGACAGAGAGCGATGAGCAGTTCTTC.

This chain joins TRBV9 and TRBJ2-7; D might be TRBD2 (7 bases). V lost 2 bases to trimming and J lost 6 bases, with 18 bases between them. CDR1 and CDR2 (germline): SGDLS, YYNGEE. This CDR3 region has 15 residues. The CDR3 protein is CASSVSGQGRGEQYF. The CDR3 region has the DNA TGTGCCAGCAGCGTGTCTGGGCAGGGGAGGGGCGAGCAGTACTTC.

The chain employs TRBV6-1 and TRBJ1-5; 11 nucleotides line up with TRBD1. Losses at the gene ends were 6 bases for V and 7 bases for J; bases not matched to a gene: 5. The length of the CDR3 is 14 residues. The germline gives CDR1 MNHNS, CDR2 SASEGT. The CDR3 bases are TGTGCCAGCAGCGGGACAGGGGGGGGGCAGCCCCAGCATTTT. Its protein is CASSGTGGGQPQHF.

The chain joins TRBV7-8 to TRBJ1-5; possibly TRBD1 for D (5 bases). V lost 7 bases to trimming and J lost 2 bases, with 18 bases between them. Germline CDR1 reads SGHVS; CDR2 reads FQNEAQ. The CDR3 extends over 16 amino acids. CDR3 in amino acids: CASTTLAGRGNQPQHF. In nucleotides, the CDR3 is TGTGCCAGCACCACTTTAGCGGGGCGAGGCAATCAGCCCCAGCATTTT.

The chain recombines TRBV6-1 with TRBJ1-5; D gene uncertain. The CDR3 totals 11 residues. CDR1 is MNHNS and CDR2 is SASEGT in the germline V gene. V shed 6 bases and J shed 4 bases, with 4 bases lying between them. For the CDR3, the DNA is TGTGCCAGCAGGTCAAATCAGCCCCAGCATTTT. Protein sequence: CASRSNQPQHF.

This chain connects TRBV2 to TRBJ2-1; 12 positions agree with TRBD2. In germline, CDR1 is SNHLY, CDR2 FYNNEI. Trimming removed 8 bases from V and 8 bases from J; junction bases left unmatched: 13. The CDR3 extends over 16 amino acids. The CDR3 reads CASQGPSGGGFDEQFF. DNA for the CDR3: TGTGCCAGCCAGGGCCCTAGCGGGGGGGGTTTCGATGAGCAGTTCTTC.

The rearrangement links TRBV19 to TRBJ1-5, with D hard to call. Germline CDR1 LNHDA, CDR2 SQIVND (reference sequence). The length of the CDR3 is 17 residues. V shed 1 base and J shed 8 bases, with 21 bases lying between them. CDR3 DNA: TGTGCCAGTAGTATAGCGGGTCCGGCTATCAACCGGGAGCCCCAGCATTTT. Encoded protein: CASSIAGPAINREPQHF.

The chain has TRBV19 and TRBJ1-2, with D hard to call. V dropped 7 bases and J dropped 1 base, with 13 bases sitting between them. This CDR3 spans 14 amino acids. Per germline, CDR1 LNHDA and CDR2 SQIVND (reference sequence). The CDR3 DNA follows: TGTGCCAGTACCCAGGATCGGATTAACTATGGCTACACCTTC. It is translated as CASTQDRINYGYTF. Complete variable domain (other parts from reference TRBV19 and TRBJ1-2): DGGITQSPKYLFRKEGQNVTLSCEQNLNHDAMYWYRQDPGQGLRLIYYSQIVNDFQKGDIAEGYSVSREKKESFPLTVTSAQKNPTAFYLCASTQDRINYGYTFGSGTRLTVV.

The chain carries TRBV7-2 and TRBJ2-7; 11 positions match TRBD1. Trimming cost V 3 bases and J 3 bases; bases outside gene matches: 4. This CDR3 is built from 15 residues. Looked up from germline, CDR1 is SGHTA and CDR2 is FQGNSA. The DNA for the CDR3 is TGTGCCAGCAGCTTGACCGGGACAGGGGGCTACGAGCAGTACTTC. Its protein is CASSLTGTGGYEQYF.

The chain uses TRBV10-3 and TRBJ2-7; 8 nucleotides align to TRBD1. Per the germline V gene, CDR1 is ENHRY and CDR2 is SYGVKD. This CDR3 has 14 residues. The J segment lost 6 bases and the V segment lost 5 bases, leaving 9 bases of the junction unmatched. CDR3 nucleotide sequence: TGTGCCATCAGTTCCTCGGACAGGGTGAGCGAGCAGTACTTC. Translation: CAISSSDRVSEQYF.

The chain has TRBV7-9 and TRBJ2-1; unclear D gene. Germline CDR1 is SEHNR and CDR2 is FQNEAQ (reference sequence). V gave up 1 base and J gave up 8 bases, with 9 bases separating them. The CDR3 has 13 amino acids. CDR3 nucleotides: TGTGCCAGCAGCTTAGGGTCTATCGATGAGCAGTTCTTC. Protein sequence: CASSLGSIDEQFF.

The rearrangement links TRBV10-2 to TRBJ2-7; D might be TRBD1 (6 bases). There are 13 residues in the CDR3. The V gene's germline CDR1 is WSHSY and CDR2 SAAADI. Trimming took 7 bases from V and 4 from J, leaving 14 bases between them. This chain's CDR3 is CASTWAQGYEQYF. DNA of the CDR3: TGCGCCAGCACTTGGGCACAGGGATACGAGCAGTACTTC.

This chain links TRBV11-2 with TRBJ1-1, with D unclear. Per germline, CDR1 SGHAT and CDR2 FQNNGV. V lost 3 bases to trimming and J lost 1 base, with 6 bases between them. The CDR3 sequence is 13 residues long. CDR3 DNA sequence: TGTGCCAGCAGCTTCTCAGAGAACACTGAAGCTTTCTTT. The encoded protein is CASSFSENTEAFF.

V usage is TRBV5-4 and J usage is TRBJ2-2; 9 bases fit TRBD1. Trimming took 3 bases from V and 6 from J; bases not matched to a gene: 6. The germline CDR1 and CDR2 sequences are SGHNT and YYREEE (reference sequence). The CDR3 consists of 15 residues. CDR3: CASSWDRARAGELFF. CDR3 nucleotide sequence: TGTGCCAGCAGCTGGGACAGGGCCAGGGCCGGGGAGCTGTTTTTT.

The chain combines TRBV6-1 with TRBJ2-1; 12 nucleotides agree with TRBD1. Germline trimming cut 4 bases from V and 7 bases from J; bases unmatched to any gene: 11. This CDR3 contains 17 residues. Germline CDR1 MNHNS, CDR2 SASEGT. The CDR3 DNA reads TGTGCCAGCAGTGTCGAAACCGGGACAGGGGGCGTAAATGAGCAGTTCTTC. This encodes CASSVETGTGGVNEQFF.

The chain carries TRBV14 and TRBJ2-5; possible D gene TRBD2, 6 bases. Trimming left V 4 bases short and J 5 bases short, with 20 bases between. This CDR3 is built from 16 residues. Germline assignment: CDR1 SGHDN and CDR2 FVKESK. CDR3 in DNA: TGTGCCAGCAGCCTCCTGGCGGGGTACGCTCGGGAGACCCAGTACTTC. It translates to CASSLLAGYARETQYF.

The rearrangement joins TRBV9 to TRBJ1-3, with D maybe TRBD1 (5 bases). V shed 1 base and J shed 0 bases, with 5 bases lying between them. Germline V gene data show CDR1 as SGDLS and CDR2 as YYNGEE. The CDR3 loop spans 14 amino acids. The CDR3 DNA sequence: TGTGCCAGCAGCGTAACAGGCTCTGGAAACACCATATATTTT. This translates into CASSVTGSGNTIYF.

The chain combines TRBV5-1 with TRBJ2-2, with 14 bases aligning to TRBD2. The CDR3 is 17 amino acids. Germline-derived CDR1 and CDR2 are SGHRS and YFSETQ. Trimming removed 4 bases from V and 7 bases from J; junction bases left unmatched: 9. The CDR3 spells CASSMEGLAGVSGELFF. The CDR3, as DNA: TGCGCCAGCAGCATGGAGGGACTAGCGGGAGTGAGCGGGGAGCTGTTTTTT.

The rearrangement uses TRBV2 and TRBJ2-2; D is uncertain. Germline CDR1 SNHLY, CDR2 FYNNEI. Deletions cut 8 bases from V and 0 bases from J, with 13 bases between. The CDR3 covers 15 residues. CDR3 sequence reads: CASLPDITNTGELFF. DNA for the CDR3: TGTGCCAGCCTACCCGACATAACGAACACCGGGGAGCTGTTTTTT.

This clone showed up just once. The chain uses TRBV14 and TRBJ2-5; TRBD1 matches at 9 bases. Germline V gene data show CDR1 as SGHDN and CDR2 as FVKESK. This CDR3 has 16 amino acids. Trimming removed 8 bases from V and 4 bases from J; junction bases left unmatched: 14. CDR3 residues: CASAGTQGAAGETQYF. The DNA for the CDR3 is TGTGCCAGCGCTGGAACACAGGGGGCGGCCGGAGAGACCCAGTACTTC. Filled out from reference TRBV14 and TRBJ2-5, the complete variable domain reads EAGVTQFPSHSVIEKGQTVTLRCDPISGHDNLYWYRRVMGKEIKFLLHFVKESKQDESGMPNNRFLAERTGGTYSTLKVQPAELEDSGVYFCASAGTQGAAGETQYFGPGTRLLVL.

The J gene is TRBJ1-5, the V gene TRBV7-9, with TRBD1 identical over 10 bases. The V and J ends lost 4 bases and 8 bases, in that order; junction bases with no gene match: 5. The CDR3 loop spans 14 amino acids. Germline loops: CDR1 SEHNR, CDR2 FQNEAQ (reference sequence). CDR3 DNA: TGTGCCAGCAGCTCGGACAGGGGGGATGAGCCCCAGCATTTT. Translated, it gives CASSSDRGDEPQHF.

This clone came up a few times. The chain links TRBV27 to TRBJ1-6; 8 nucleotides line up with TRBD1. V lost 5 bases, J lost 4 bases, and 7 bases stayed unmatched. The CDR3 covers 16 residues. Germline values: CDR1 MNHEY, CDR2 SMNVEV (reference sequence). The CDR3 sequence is CASSPETGAYNSPLHF. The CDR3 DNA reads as TGTGCCAGCAGTCCCGAGACAGGGGCTTATAATTCACCCCTCCACTTT.

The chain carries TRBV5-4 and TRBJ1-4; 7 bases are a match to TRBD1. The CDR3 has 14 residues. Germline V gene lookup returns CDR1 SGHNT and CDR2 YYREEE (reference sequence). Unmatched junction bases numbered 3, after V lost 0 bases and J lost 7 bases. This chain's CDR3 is CASSLDRGGEKLFF. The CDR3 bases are TGTGCCAGCAGCTTGGACAGGGGAGGTGAAAAACTGTTTTTT.

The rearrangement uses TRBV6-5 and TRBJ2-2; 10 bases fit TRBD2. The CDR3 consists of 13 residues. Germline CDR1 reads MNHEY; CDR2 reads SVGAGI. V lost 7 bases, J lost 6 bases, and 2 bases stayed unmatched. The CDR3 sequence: CASKAGGAGELFF. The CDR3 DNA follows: TGTGCCAGCAAAGCGGGGGGGGCCGGGGAGCTGTTTTTT.

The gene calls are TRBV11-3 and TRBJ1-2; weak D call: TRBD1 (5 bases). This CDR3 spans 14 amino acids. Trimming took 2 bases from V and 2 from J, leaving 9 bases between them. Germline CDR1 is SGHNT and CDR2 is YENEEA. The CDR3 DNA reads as TGTGCCAGCAGCTTATCCACAGGAAACTATGGCTACACCTTC. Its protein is CASSLSTGNYGYTF.